The 29 T cell receptor beta chains listed next were all sequenced from one sample in a study of blood T cell repertoires in COVID-19. Assay used: immunoSEQ multiplex PCR; TCRdb lists only in-frame clones, some missing. The table lists some 260,000 clones, over 75% of them singletons, with around 2.2% in the top ten. The sample was peripheral blood. These receptors were obtained from a woman aged 40 to 50 who had recovered from COVID-19.

This rearrangement joins TRBV5-1 to TRBJ2-5, with a tentative D call TRBD2 (7 bases). The CDR3 is made up of 16 amino acids. Germline assignment: CDR1 SGHRS and CDR2 YFSETQ. V lost 4 bases and J lost 2, with 18 bases in between. In nucleotides, the CDR3 is TGCGCCAGCAGCCCGGGGGGCGGAGTTTTACAAGAGACCCAGTACTTC. Amino acid sequence: CASSPGGGVLQETQYF.

CDR3 sequence: CASSLQGNQPQHF. Written as DNA, the CDR3 is TGTGCCAGCAGTTTACAGGGCAATCAGCCCCAGCATTTT. The chain combines TRBV12-3 or TRBV12-4 with TRBJ1-5; D is ambiguous. The CDR3 is 13 residues long. Trimming cost V 2 bases and J 2 bases, with 4 bases left between them.

The genes are TRBV18 and TRBJ2-3, with D perhaps matching TRBD1 (5 bases). V dropped 5 bases and J dropped 2 bases, with 14 bases sitting between them. Germline values: CDR1 KGHSH, CDR2 LQKENI. This CDR3 is 15 amino acids long. The CDR3 is CASSTKGIPTDTQYF. The DNA of the CDR3 is TGTGCCAGCTCAACGAAGGGGATCCCCACAGATACGCAGTATTTT.

The J gene is TRBJ2-5, the V gene TRBV6-1; D uncertain. Per germline, CDR1 MNHNS and CDR2 SASEGT. The CDR3 is made up of 10 amino acids. V gave up 8 bases and J gave up 5 bases, with 6 bases separating them. CDR3 nucleotides: TGTGCCAGCCCGAGGGAGACCCAGTACTTC. Translation gives CASPRETQYF.

The chain couples TRBV6-5 to TRBJ1-6, with TRBD1 matching 7 bases. V shed 6 bases, J shed 5 bases, and the junction held 1 base outside the gene matches. The CDR3 covers 13 residues. Germline-derived CDR1 and CDR2 are MNHEY and SVGAGI. CDR3 protein: CASRTGDNSPLHF. The CDR3 DNA follows: TGTGCCAGCAGAACAGGGGATAATTCACCCCTCCACTTT.

V is TRBV28 and J is TRBJ1-2; 11 bases are shared with TRBD1. Germline V gene lookup returns CDR1 MDHEN and CDR2 SYDVKM. J was trimmed by 5 bases and V by 1 base; bases with no gene match: 12. The CDR3 has 18 amino acids. CDR3 protein: CASSLSGGQGAKFYGYTF. CDR3 DNA sequence: TGTGCCAGCAGTTTATCAGGCGGACAGGGGGCCAAATTTTATGGCTACACCTTC.

The chain recombines TRBV2 with TRBJ1-4, with D uncertain. Per the germline V gene, CDR1 is SNHLY and CDR2 is FYNNEI. The V end lost 2 bases, the J end lost 5 bases, and 12 bases lay between the germline ends. The CDR3 runs to 15 residues. The CDR3 DNA reads TGTGCCAGCAGTGAATTTGGTCAGTTAAATGAAAAACTGTTTTTT. Its protein product is CASSEFGQLNEKLFF.

The chain uses TRBV7-2 and TRBJ1-5; 10 bases are a match to TRBD1. The CDR3 totals 17 residues. V gave up 5 bases and J gave up 1 base; unmatched junction bases: 8. Germline values: CDR1 SGHTA, CDR2 FQGNSA. The CDR3 nucleotides are TGTGCCAGCAGCCCGAGGACAGGGGGTACGAGCAATCAGCCCCAGCATTTT. Translating it yields CASSPRTGGTSNQPQHF.

In DNA, the CDR3 is TGTGCCAGCAGTGCTAGCGGGACCGGGGAGCTGTTTTTT. Its protein product is CASSASGTGELFF. The chain is built from TRBV6-4 and TRBJ2-2, with TRBD2 matching over 8 bases. Germline values: CDR1 MRHNA, CDR2 SNTAGT. Trimming removed 4 bases from V and 5 bases from J; junction bases left unmatched: 0. The CDR3 runs 13 residues.

This clone was recorded only once. The chain recombines TRBV30 with TRBJ1-3, with a tentative D call TRBD1 (6 bases). The germline V gene has CDR1 GTSNPN and CDR2 SVGIG (reference sequence). V dropped 2 bases and J dropped 4 bases, with 12 bases sitting between them. CDR3 length equals 14 residues. The CDR3: CAWSITGFGNTIYF. In DNA form, the CDR3 reads TGTGCCTGGAGTATAACAGGGTTCGGAAACACCATATATTTT.

The chain combines TRBV5-1 with TRBJ2-3; TRBD2 aligns across 7 bases. The CDR3 runs 14 residues. CDR1 is SGHRS and CDR2 is YFSETQ in the germline V gene. The junction had 5 bases not matched to a gene; V was cut back by 6 bases and J by 1 base. CDR3 region: CASTAGVGTDTQYF. The CDR3 DNA sequence: TGCGCCAGCACGGCGGGAGTAGGCACAGATACGCAGTATTTT.

In its sample, this clone was seen a few times. This sequence joins TRBV6-5 and TRBJ1-6; 8 bases map to TRBD1. The trim removed 6 bases at V and 10 bases at J, leaving 8 bases unmatched. CDR3 length: 14 amino acids. Germline V gene sequence: CDR1 MNHEY, CDR2 SVGAGI. The chain's CDR3 is CASSPGQVLSPLHF. The CDR3 coding sequence is TGTGCCAGCAGCCCGGGACAGGTATTATCACCCCTCCACTTT.

This rearrangement joins TRBV5-4 to TRBJ1-1; 9 bases align to TRBD1. The CDR3 spans 13 residues. Germline CDR1 SGHNT, CDR2 YYREEE (reference sequence). The junction had 6 bases not matched to a gene; V was cut back by 4 bases and J by 8 bases. The CDR3 loop reads CASSTRQGGEAFF. The CDR3 region has the DNA TGTGCCAGCAGCACCCGACAGGGGGGGGAAGCTTTCTTT.

The chain carries TRBV19 and TRBJ1-1, with D unresolved. Trimming removed 2 bases at V and 8 bases at J, with 15 bases between. CDR1 and CDR2 (germline): LNHDA, SQIVND (reference sequence). The CDR3 runs 14 residues. The CDR3 DNA follows: TGTGCCAGTAGTATATCACAGTATGGGTCCGAAGCTTTCTTT. This sequence encodes CASSISQYGSEAFF.

The rearrangement joins TRBV30 to TRBJ1-1; D may be TRBD1 (6 bases). Per the germline V gene, CDR1 is GTSNPN and CDR2 is SVGIG (reference sequence). Trimming stripped 2 bases from V and 4 bases from J, with 17 bases between. CDR3 length: 15 residues. The CDR3 here is CAWSLNRALGTEAFF. The CDR3 DNA sequence: TGTGCCTGGAGTCTTAACAGGGCCCTGGGCACTGAAGCTTTCTTT.

The J gene is TRBJ2-4, the V gene TRBV5-6; 7 nucleotides match TRBD1. Trimming cost V 3 bases and J 0 bases; bases outside gene matches: 15. The V gene's germline CDR1 is SGHDT and CDR2 YYEEEE. This CDR3 region has 19 residues. For the CDR3, the DNA is TGTGCCAGCAGCTACAGGGGCCGTTATTCGCGGCTAGCCAAAAACATTCAGTACTTC. Its protein is CASSYRGRYSRLAKNIQYF.

CDR3 sequence (DNA): TGTGCCAGCAGGCCCAATACTAGCGGGAGATTAAACATTCAGTACTTC. Encoded protein: CASRPNTSGRLNIQYF. The rearrangement joins TRBV7-2 to TRBJ2-4; 11 bases align to TRBD2. CDR3 length: 16 residues. Looked up from germline, CDR1 is SGHTA and CDR2 is FQGNSA. J gave up 6 bases and V 6 bases, and 10 bases lay outside the gene matches.

In regard to this clone: This same CDR3 is encoded by further DNA sequences in the sample. This chain uses TRBV6-5 with TRBJ2-7; 7 bases fit TRBD1. From germline, CDR1 is MNHEY and CDR2 SVGAGI. The length of the CDR3 is 15 residues. J gave up 2 bases and V 4 bases, and 8 bases lay outside the gene matches. DNA of the CDR3: TGTGCCAGCAGTTTAGGACAGGCCCCCGCCTACGAGCAGTACTTC. This codes for CASSLGQAPAYEQYF.

This sequence joins TRBV3-1 (or the pseudogene TRBV3-2) and TRBJ2-3; D might be TRBD1 (7 bases). The CDR3 sequence is 15 residues long. Trimming shortened V by 6 bases and J by 4 bases, and 17 bases separated the two germline ends. Germline V gene sequence: CDR1 LGHDT, CDR2 YNNKEL (reference sequence). The CDR3 region is CASREGQRLPDTQYF. CDR3 DNA sequence: TGTGCCAGCAGGGAGGGACAGAGACTTCCAGATACGCAGTATTTT.

The chain links TRBV3-1 (or the pseudogene TRBV3-2) to TRBJ1-6; D is uncertain. V was cut by 0 bases and J by 8 bases, with 20 bases left in between. Germline-derived CDR1 and CDR2 are LGHDT and YNNKEL (reference sequence). This CDR3 spans 18 amino acids. CDR3: CASSQDRSGRLGDSPLHF. The CDR3, as DNA: TGTGCCAGCAGCCAAGATCGATCCGGCAGGCTCGGGGATTCACCCCTCCACTTT.

This sequence joins TRBV3-1 (or the pseudogene TRBV3-2) and TRBJ2-7, with D perhaps TRBD2 (6 bases). Germline V gives CDR1 LGHDT, CDR2 YNNKEL (reference sequence). The CDR3 loop spans 15 amino acids. V dropped 0 bases and J dropped 7 bases, with 16 bases sitting between them. CDR3 loop: CASSQDLRSAGEQYF. The CDR3 coding sequence is TGTGCCAGCAGCCAAGATTTGAGATCCGCGGGGGAGCAGTACTTC.

For this clone: Sequence at one end of the junction differs from germline and may be a read error. The chain couples TRBV7-6 to TRBJ2-5; 7 bases align to TRBD1. The CDR3 is made up of 18 amino acids. Germline V CDR1 and CDR2: SGHVS, FNYEAQ. The CDR3 here is CASSLAFWDSGRQATQYF. CDR3 nucleotide sequence: TGTGCCAGCAGCTTAGCGTTCTGGGACAGCGGAAGGCAAGCGACCCAGTACTTC.

The chain has TRBV19 and TRBJ2-5, with 11 bases aligning to TRBD2. Germline V gives CDR1 LNHDA, CDR2 SQIVND (reference sequence). Trimming took 1 base from V and 5 from J; bases not matched to a gene: 3. CDR3 length equals 15 residues. CDR3 in amino acids: CASSIASGRMETQYF. CDR3 in DNA: TGTGCCAGTAGTATAGCTAGCGGGAGGATGGAGACCCAGTACTTC.

J is TRBJ1-6 and V is TRBV27; 10 bases are shared with TRBD1. The CDR3 covers 15 residues. Unmatched junction bases numbered 4, after V lost 4 bases and J lost 7 bases. Germline CDR1 and CDR2: MNHEY and SMNVEV (reference sequence). CDR3: CASSSGDRGNSPLHF. In DNA form, the CDR3 reads TGTGCCAGCAGTTCGGGGGACAGGGGAAATTCACCCCTCCACTTT.

For this clone: A junction end diverges from the germline sequence, so it may reflect a read error. The rearrangement links TRBV7-3 to TRBJ2-1, with 7 bases lining up with TRBD1. The CDR3 spans 12 residues. CDR1 and CDR2 (germline): SGHTA, FQGTGA. CDR3 residues: CASGLGGDEQFF. The CDR3 nucleotides read TGTGCCAGCGGCTTAGGGGGCGATGAGCAGTTCTTC.

The chain recombines TRBV7-3 with TRBJ1-3, with a possible D match to TRBD1 (6 bases). Germline CDR1 is SGHTA and CDR2 is FQGTGA. V was cut by 2 bases and J by 1 base, with 9 bases left in between. The CDR3 is made up of 15 amino acids. CDR3 sequence (DNA): TGTGCCAGCAGCTTACCACAGGGATCTGGAAACACCATATATTTT. It is translated as CASSLPQGSGNTIYF.

The chain employs TRBV6-4 and TRBJ1-4, with no clear D. The CDR3 contains 14 residues. CDR1 MRHNA and CDR2 SNTAGT come from the germline V gene. V gave up 6 bases and J gave up 1 base, with 9 bases separating them. Here the CDR3 DNA reads TGTGCCAGCAGCCCAGGAGGAACTAATGAAAAACTGTTTTTT. Translation: CASSPGGTNEKLFF.

CDR3 sequence: CASSRQGRGANVLTF. The CDR3 DNA reads TGTGCCAGCAGTCGACAGGGGCGCGGGGCCAACGTCCTGACTTTC. The chain joins TRBV6-2 or TRBV6-3 to TRBJ2-6, with 8 bases matching TRBD1. The CDR3 is 15 residues long. Germline trimming cut 5 bases from V and 4 bases from J; bases unmatched to any gene: 4. CDR1 and CDR2 (germline): MNHEY, SVGEGT.

This sequence joins TRBV6-5 and TRBJ2-7; TRBD1 agrees at 7 bases. With V trimmed by 6 bases and J by 4 bases, 6 bases remained unmatched. The CDR3 is 13 residues long. CDR1 and CDR2 from the germline V gene are MNHEY and SVGAGI. The CDR3 region has the DNA TGTGCCAGCAGCCTTAACAGGGGATACGAGCAGTACTTC. Translation gives CASSLNRGYEQYF.